The rows below give T cell receptor beta chains drawn from one sample of a study of blood T cell repertoires in COVID-19. Sequencing was performed with immunoSEQ multiplex PCR; in TCRdb, only in-frame clones are kept and a portion is missing. The sample has 220,000 or so clones; about 82% are singletons. The sample consisted of PBMCs or T cells enriched from blood (not recorded which). These receptors originate from a woman between 50 and 59 years old who had recovered from COVID-19. CDR3s include the opening cysteine and the closing phenylalanine or tryptophan. D genes are given only for firm matches. Clone size appears in some rows only: once, few, many, or a class for an expanded clone.

v_gene: TRBV9; d_gene: NA; abundance: NA; j_gene: TRBJ2-7; CDR3nt: TGTGCCAGCAGCGTAGGGTGGACTGCCTCCTACGAGCAGTACTTC; CDR3aa: CASSVGWTASYEQYF
v_gene: TRBV11-1; d_gene: NA; abundance: few; j_gene: TRBJ1-1; CDR3nt: TGTGCCAGCAGCTTATCCCGAGGGAACACTGAAGCTTTCTTT; CDR3aa: CASSLSRGNTEAFF
v_gene: TRBV27; d_gene: NA; abundance: NA; j_gene: TRBJ2-7; CDR3nt: TGTGCCAGCAGTTCGCTACAGGGTCTTGTCTACGAGCAGTACTTC; CDR3aa: CASSSLQGLVYEQYF
v_gene: TRBV5-5; d_gene: NA; abundance: once; j_gene: TRBJ2-1; CDR3nt: TGTGCCAGCAGCTCGAACCCTCGGGGTTACAATGAGCAGTTCTTC; CDR3aa: CASSSNPRGYNEQFF
v_gene: TRBV3-1/TRBV3-2; d_gene: NA; abundance: NA; j_gene: TRBJ1-6; CDR3nt: TGTGCCAGCAGCCAAGCGAGGAGCCCCTATAATTCACCCCTCCACTTT; CDR3aa: CASSQARSPYNSPLHF
v_gene: TRBV28; d_gene: NA; abundance: NA; j_gene: TRBJ2-5; CDR3nt: TGTGCCAGCAGTTCGCCGGCGCACCGGGGAGGTAGCCAAGAGACCCAGTACTTC; CDR3aa: CASSSPAHRGGSQETQYF
v_gene: TRBV24-1; d_gene: NA; abundance: NA; j_gene: TRBJ1-5; CDR3nt: TGTGCCACCAGTGAGCGGGACTCTAGCAATCAGCCCCAGCATTTT; CDR3aa: CATSERDSSNQPQHF
v_gene: TRBV7-9; d_gene: TRBD2; abundance: NA; j_gene: TRBJ2-1; CDR3nt: TGTGCCAGCAGCCCCAGGACTAGCGGGGCTGAGCAGTTCTTC; CDR3aa: CASSPRTSGAEQFF
v_gene: TRBV7-9; d_gene: TRBD1; abundance: once; j_gene: TRBJ2-6; CDR3nt: TGTGCCAGCAGCTCCCAGACAGGGCCTGGGGCCAACGTCCTGACTTTC; CDR3aa: CASSSQTGPGANVLTF
v_gene: TRBV15; d_gene: TRBD1; abundance: NA; j_gene: TRBJ2-7; CDR3nt: TGTGCCACCAGCAGAGATCGCGGGACAGGAGGGGAGCAGTACTTC; CDR3aa: CATSRDRGTGGEQYF
v_gene: TRBV4-2; d_gene: TRBD2; abundance: NA; j_gene: TRBJ2-7; CDR3nt: TGTGCCAGCAGCCAAGCGGGGACTAGCGGGAGCAGGGAGCAGTACTTC; CDR3aa: CASSQAGTSGSREQYF
v_gene: TRBV18; d_gene: NA; abundance: NA; j_gene: TRBJ2-7; CDR3nt: TGTGCCAGCTCACGAGCGCCTCCAGGAGGCTCAACCCACGAGCAGTACTTC; CDR3aa: CASSRAPPGGSTHEQYF
v_gene: TRBV6-1; d_gene: NA; abundance: NA; j_gene: TRBJ1-4; CDR3nt: TGTGCCAGCAGTGAAGGCGGGAGCGTGGGAAAACTGTTTTTT; CDR3aa: CASSEGGSVGKLFF
v_gene: TRBV5-1; d_gene: TRBD1; abundance: NA; j_gene: TRBJ1-1; CDR3nt: TGCGCCAGCAACTTGGATACAGGGGCAGCTTTCTTT; CDR3aa: CASNLDTGAAFF
v_gene: TRBV24-1; d_gene: TRBD1; abundance: once; j_gene: TRBJ2-3; CDR3nt: TGTGCCACCAGTGGAACAGGGGGCGCAGATACGCAGTATTTT; CDR3aa: CATSGTGGADTQYF
v_gene: TRBV30; d_gene: TRBD1; abundance: NA; j_gene: TRBJ1-2; CDR3nt: TGTGCCTGGAGTGGGTTAGGGACAGGGATTAACTATGGCTACACCTTC; CDR3aa: CAWSGLGTGINYGYTF
v_gene: TRBV7-2; d_gene: NA; abundance: NA; j_gene: TRBJ2-1; CDR3nt: TGTGCCAGCAGCTTCATACCTACTTTCTCCTACAATGAGCAGTTCTTC; CDR3aa: CASSFIPTFSYNEQFF
v_gene: TRBV6-5; d_gene: NA; abundance: NA; j_gene: TRBJ1-1; CDR3nt: TGTGCCAGCAGTACGTTGAGGATGAACACTGAAGCTTTCTTT; CDR3aa: CASSTLRMNTEAFF
v_gene: TRBV6-5; d_gene: NA; abundance: once; j_gene: TRBJ1-1; CDR3nt: TGTGCCAGCAGTTATTCGGGGAGTATCACTGAAGCTTTCTTT; CDR3aa: CASSYSGSITEAFF
v_gene: TRBV7-9; d_gene: NA; abundance: NA; j_gene: TRBJ1-2; CDR3nt: TGTGCCAGCAGCTTAGAACCGGACTATGGCTACACCTTC; CDR3aa: CASSLEPDYGYTF
v_gene: TRBV7-8; d_gene: NA; abundance: once; j_gene: TRBJ2-3; CDR3nt: TGTGCCAGCAGCTTCGCCCGGGCAGGGGCGAACTTCGGTACGCAGTATTTT; CDR3aa: CASSFARAGANFGTQYF
v_gene: TRBV3-1/TRBV3-2; d_gene: NA; abundance: NA; j_gene: TRBJ1-2; CDR3nt: TGTGCCAGCAGCCAGGGGGCGGATGGCTACACCTTC; CDR3aa: CASSQGADGYTF
v_gene: TRBV18; d_gene: TRBD1; abundance: NA; j_gene: TRBJ1-6; CDR3nt: TGTGCCAGCTCACCCCCGGACAGGGGGAACTCACCCCTCCACTTT; CDR3aa: CASSPPDRGNSPLHF
v_gene: TRBV7-9; d_gene: TRBD1; abundance: NA; j_gene: TRBJ2-3; CDR3nt: TGTGCCAGCAGCTTATTTACAGGGGGCACAGATACGCAGTATTTT; CDR3aa: CASSLFTGGTDTQYF
v_gene: TRBV7-8; d_gene: NA; abundance: NA; j_gene: TRBJ1-5; CDR3nt: TGTGCCAGCAGCCGAGGGAGGGGCAATCAGCCCCAGCATTTT; CDR3aa: CASSRGRGNQPQHF
v_gene: TRBV5-1; d_gene: TRBD1; abundance: NA; j_gene: TRBJ1-5; CDR3nt: TGCGCCAGCAGCTTCTCTCCAGGGGGCTTTAATCAGCCCCAGCATTTT; CDR3aa: CASSFSPGGFNQPQHF
v_gene: TRBV5-4; d_gene: NA; abundance: NA; j_gene: TRBJ2-1; CDR3nt: TGTGCCAGCAGCCCGGGCCAGGGGACTGAGCAGTTCTTC; CDR3aa: CASSPGQGTEQFF
v_gene: TRBV6-5; d_gene: TRBD1; abundance: NA; j_gene: TRBJ2-7; CDR3nt: TGTGCCAGCAGTAAGGGACAGTTATCCTACGAGCAGTACTTC; CDR3aa: CASSKGQLSYEQYF